The 3 T cell receptor beta chains in this list originate from one sample, sequenced in a study of blood T cell repertoires in COVID-19. Sequenced by immunoSEQ multiplex PCR; TCRdb stores in-frame clones only, minus some. The sample holds 100,000 to 150,000 clones, around nine tenths seen once. Sequenced material: peripheral blood. These receptors came from a woman between 70 and 85 years old with COVID-19, enrolled during active disease.

The V call is TRBV3-1 (or the pseudogene TRBV3-2), the J call TRBJ2-1; 7 bases map to TRBD2. The CDR3 totals 14 residues. V lost 1 base and J lost 12; bases outside the gene matches: 9. Germline loops: CDR1 LGHDT, CDR2 YNNKEL (reference sequence). The CDR3 reads CASSQGTSDYRQFF. In nucleotides, the CDR3 is TGTGCCAGCAGCCAAGGGACTAGTGATTATAGGCAGTTCTTC.

The CDR3, as DNA: TGTGCCAGCAGCCAAGTAGGACAGCAGTCTAACTATGGCTACACCTTC. Translation: CASSQVGQQSNYGYTF. The chain joins TRBV3-1 (or the pseudogene TRBV3-2) to TRBJ1-2; a possible D gene is TRBD1 (6 bases). There are 16 residues in the CDR3. Trimming pared 1 base from V and 0 bases from J, leaving 12 bases between. Germline CDR1 is LGHDT and CDR2 is YNNKEL (reference sequence).

The J gene is TRBJ1-2, the V gene TRBV6-1, with 9 bases fitting TRBD1. The CDR3 loop spans 14 amino acids. The germline V gene encodes CDR1 MNHNS and CDR2 SASEGT. Trimming removed 3 bases from V and 3 bases from J; junction bases left unmatched: 2. This chain's CDR3 is CASSEGQGYYGYTF. CDR3 DNA: TGTGCCAGCAGTGAGGGACAGGGATACTATGGCTACACCTTC.